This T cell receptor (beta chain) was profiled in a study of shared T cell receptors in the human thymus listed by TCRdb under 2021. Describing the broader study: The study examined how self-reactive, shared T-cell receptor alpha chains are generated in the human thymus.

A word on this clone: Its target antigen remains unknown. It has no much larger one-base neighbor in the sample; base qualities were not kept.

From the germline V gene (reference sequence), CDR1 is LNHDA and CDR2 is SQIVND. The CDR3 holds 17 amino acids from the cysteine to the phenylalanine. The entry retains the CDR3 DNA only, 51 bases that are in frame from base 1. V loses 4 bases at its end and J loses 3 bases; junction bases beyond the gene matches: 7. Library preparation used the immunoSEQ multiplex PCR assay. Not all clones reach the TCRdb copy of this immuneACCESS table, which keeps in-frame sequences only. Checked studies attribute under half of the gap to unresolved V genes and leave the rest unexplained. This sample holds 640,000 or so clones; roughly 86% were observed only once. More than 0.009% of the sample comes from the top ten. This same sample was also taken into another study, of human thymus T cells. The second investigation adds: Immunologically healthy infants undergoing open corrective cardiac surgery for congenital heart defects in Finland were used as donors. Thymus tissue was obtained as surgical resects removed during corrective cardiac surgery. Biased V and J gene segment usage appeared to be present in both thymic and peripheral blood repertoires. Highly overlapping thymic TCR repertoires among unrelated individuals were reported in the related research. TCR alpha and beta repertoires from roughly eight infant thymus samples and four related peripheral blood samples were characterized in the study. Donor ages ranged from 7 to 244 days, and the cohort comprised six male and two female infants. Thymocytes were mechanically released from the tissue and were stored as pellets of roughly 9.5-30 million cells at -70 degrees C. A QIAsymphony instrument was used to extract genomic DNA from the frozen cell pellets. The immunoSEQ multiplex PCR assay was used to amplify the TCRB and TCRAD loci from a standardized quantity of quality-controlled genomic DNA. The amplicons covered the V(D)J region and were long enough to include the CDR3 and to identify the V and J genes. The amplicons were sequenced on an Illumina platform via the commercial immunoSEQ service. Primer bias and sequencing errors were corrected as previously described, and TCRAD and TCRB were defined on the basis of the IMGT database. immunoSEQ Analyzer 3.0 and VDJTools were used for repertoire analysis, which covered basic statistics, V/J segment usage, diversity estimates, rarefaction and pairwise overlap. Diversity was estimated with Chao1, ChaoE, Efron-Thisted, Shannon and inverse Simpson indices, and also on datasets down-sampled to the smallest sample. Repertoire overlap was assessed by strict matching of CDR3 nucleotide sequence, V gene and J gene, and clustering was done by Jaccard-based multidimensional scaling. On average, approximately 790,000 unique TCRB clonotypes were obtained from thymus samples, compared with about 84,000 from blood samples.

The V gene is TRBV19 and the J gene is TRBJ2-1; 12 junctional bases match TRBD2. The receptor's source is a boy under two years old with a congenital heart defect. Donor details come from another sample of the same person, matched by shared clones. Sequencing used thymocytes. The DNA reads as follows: TGTGCCAGTAGTAAAGCCCCGGGACTAGCGGGCTACAATGAGCAGTTCTTC. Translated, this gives CASSKAPGLAGYNEQFF.